This entry features one T cell receptor beta chain sequence. This sample was taken from a study of blood T cell repertoires in COVID-19. Whole-study context: COVID-19 samples, acute and convalescent, were from the United States, Italy and Spain. PBMCs, B-cell-depleted T cells, or T cells were the source of the cDNA or gDNA that made up the material.

This table comes from immunoSEQ multiplex PCR, and its TCRdb copy is limited to in-frame clones, with some not included. The data contain 80,000 to 85,000 clones, about four fifths of them singletons. Trimming cost V 3 bases and J 3 bases; bases outside gene matches: 7. The CDR3 covers 15 residues. Per germline, CDR1 LGHNA and CDR2 YNFKEQ. The chain has TRBV4-2 and TRBJ2-5; 7 bases match TRBD1. This TCR derives from a human donor in a cohort sampled during active COVID-19. The sequencing input was peripheral blood. DNA of the CDR3: TGTGCCAGCAGCCACGGGCAAACAGGGGAAGAGACCCAGTACTTC. It encodes CASSHGQTGEETQYF.